This T cell receptor beta chain was found in a study of shared clonotypes between healthy human individuals. This clone was detected only a few times. The method was immunoSEQ multiplex PCR; TCRdb's version includes in-frame clones alone and lacks a portion of them. The sample has some 2 million clones, roughly 94% seen once. Sequencing was carried out using naive CD4+ T cells sorted from blood. Subset specified: CD45RA+ positively selected. This TCR was sampled from a man in his late teens or twenties in good health.

For the CDR3, the DNA is TGCGCCAGCAGCCAAGATTTGGGTCGGCAGTTCTTC. Residues: CASSQDLGRQFF. The J gene is TRBJ2-1, the V gene TRBV4-1; D uncertain. Trimming pared 0 bases from V and 12 bases from J, leaving 9 bases between. This CDR3 contains 12 residues. In germline, CDR1 is MGHRA, CDR2 YSYEKL.